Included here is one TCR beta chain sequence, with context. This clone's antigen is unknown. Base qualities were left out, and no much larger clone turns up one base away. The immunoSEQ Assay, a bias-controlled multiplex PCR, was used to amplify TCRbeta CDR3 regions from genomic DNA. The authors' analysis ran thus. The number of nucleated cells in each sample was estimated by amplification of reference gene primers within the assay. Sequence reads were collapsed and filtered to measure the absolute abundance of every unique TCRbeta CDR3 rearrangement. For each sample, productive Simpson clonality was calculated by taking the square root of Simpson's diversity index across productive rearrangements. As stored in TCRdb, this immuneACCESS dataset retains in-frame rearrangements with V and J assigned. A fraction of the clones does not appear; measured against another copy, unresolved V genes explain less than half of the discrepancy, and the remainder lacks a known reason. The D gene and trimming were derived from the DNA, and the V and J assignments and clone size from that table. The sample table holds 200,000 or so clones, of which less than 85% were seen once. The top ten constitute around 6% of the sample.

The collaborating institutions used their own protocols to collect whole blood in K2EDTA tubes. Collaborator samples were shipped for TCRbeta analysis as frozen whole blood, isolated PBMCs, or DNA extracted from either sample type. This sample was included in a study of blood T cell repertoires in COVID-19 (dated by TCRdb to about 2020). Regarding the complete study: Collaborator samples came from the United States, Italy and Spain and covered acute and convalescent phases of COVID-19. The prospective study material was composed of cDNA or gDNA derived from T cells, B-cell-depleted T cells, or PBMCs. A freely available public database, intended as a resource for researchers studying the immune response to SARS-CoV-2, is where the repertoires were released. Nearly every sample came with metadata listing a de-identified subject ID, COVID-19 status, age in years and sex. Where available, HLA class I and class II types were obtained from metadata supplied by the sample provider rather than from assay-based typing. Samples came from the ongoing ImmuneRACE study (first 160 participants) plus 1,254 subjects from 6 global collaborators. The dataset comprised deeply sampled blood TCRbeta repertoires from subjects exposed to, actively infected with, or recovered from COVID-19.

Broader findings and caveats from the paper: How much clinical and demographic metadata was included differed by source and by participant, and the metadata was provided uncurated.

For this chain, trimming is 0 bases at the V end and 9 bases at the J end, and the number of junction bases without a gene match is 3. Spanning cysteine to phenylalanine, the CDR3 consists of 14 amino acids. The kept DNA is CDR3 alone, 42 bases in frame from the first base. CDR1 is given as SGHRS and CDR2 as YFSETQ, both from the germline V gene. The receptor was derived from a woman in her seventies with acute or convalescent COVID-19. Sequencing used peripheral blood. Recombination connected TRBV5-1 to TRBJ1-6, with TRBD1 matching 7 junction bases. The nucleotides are TGCGCCAGCAGCTTGGGACAGGGAGGTTCACCCCTCCACTTT. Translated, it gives CASSLGQGGSPLHF. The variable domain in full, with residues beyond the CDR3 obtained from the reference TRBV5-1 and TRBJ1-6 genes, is KAGVTQTPRYLIKTRGQQVTLSCSPISGHRSVSWYQQTPGQGLQFLFEYFSETQRNKGNFPGRFSGRQFSNSRSEMNVSTLELGDSALYLCASSLGQGGSPLHFGNGTRLTVT.